This passage covers 24 T cell receptor beta chains from one sample sequenced in a study of T cells in localized non-small cell lung cancer. Profiling relied on immunoSEQ multiplex PCR, and the TCRdb table lists in-frame clones only, not all of them. In the table there are tens of thousands of clones, around 87% of which are singletons. Specimen: peripheral blood mononuclear cells, collected before any cancer treatment. Receptors originate from a man aged 40 to 69 with stage III lung adenocarcinoma.

The chain couples TRBV4-3 to TRBJ2-3; D is possibly TRBD2 (6 bases). With 3 bases removed from V and 1 base from J, the gap between germline ends came to 14 bases. CDR3 length: 16 amino acids. The V gene's germline CDR1 is LGHNA and CDR2 YSLEER. The CDR3 loop is CASSQGGVAGTDTQYF. CDR3 sequence (DNA): TGCGCCAGCAGCCAGGGCGGGGTAGCGGGCACAGATACGCAGTATTTT.

The chain employs TRBV19 and TRBJ2-2, with D possibly TRBD2 on 6 matching bases. V dropped 3 bases and J dropped 7 bases, with 9 bases sitting between them. CDR1 and CDR2 (germline): LNHDA, SQIVND (reference sequence). The CDR3 is 13 amino acids. CDR3 DNA sequence: TGTGCCAGTAGTATTAAAGCGGGCGGGGAGCTGTTTTTT. Its translation is CASSIKAGGELFF.

The chain uses TRBV10-3 and TRBJ2-1, with D tentatively TRBD2 (5 bases). Germline lookup yields CDR1 ENHRY and CDR2 SYGVKD. This CDR3 is 17 amino acids long. V was shortened by 5 bases and J by 4 bases, with 21 bases between the two germline ends. CDR3 loop: CAISPSRELPGYNEQFF. As DNA, the CDR3 is TGTGCCATCAGTCCCTCCCGTGAACTCCCGGGGTACAATGAGCAGTTCTTC.

The chain recombines TRBV5-1 with TRBJ1-2; D may be TRBD1 (6 bases). The V gene's germline CDR1 is SGHRS and CDR2 YFSETQ. Trimming shortened V by 4 bases and J by 4 bases, and 14 bases separated the two germline ends. The CDR3 extends over 14 amino acids. The CDR3 loop is CASSLAGAGYGYTF. For the CDR3, the DNA is TGCGCCAGCAGCCTGGCGGGGGCAGGCTATGGCTACACCTTC.

V gene TRBV6-1 combines with J gene TRBJ1-5; 11 bases are a match to TRBD1. V lost 8 bases, J lost 4 bases, and 1 base stayed unmatched. The CDR3 length is 13 residues. Germline CDR1 reads MNHNS; CDR2 reads SASEGT. The CDR3 spells CASRDRGNQPQHF. CDR3 in DNA: TGTGCCAGCCGGGACAGGGGGAATCAGCCCCAGCATTTT.

Comment on this clone: One junction end disagrees with the germline gene, perhaps due to a read error. This chain uses TRBV7-7 with TRBJ2-1; 7 nucleotides line up with TRBD2. Per the germline V gene, CDR1 is SSHAT and CDR2 is FNYEAQ (reference sequence). The length of the CDR3 is 13 residues. CDR3 sequence: CASSTRLADEQFF. The CDR3 coding sequence is TGTGCTAGCAGCACGCGACTAGCCGATGAGCAGTTCTTC. Drawing the rest from reference TRBV7-7 and TRBJ2-1, the complete variable domain is GAGVSQSPRYKVTKRGQDVTLRCDPISSHATLYWYQQALGQGPEFLTYFNYEAQPDKSGLPSDRFSAERPEGSISTLTIQRTEQRDSAMYRCASSTRLADEQFFGPGTRLTVL.

V gene TRBV6-9 combines with J gene TRBJ2-1; D is possibly TRBD1 (5 bases). Per the germline V gene, CDR1 is MNHGY and CDR2 is SVAAGI. With 4 bases removed from V and 15 bases from J, the gap between germline ends came to 19 bases. This CDR3 region has 13 residues. CDR3: CASSSPNRQRWFF. CDR3 DNA: TGTGCCAGCAGTTCACCAAATCGACAGAGGTGGTTCTTC.

The CDR3 DNA follows: TGTGCCAGCAGCCAAGAGACAGGGGGAAGATCACCCCTCCACTTT. It is translated as CASSQETGGRSPLHF. V and J are TRBV14 and TRBJ1-6; TRBD1 matches at 9 bases. Germline loops: CDR1 SGHDN, CDR2 FVKESK. The CDR3 consists of 15 residues. The trim removed 0 bases at V and 10 bases at J, leaving 4 bases unmatched.

The CDR3 DNA follows: TGTGCCAGCAGCTTCCGAAGGTTTGCAACTAATGAAAAACTGTTTTTT. Translated, it gives CASSFRRFATNEKLFF. This chain connects TRBV5-6 to TRBJ1-4; D call uncertain. V lost 2 bases and J 0 bases, leaving 11 bases between the germline ends. From germline, CDR1 is SGHDT and CDR2 YYEEEE. The CDR3 has 16 residues.

The table lists this clone with a count of one. The V and J genes are TRBV29-1 and TRBJ2-7, with D unresolved. V lost 4 bases and J lost 1, with 8 bases in between. Germline-derived CDR1 and CDR2 are SQVTM and ANQGSEA. The CDR3 sequence is 12 residues long. Here the CDR3 reads CSVVRGSYEQYF. As DNA, the CDR3 is TGCAGCGTTGTGCGCGGATCCTACGAGCAGTACTTC.

This clone was counted once. This chain uses TRBV5-4 with TRBJ2-7; TRBD1 is a possible D gene (5 bases). The CDR3 is made up of 15 amino acids. Germline lookup yields CDR1 SGHNT and CDR2 YYREEE (reference sequence). V was pared by 0 bases and J by 3 bases, with 13 bases between. The CDR3 region has the DNA TGTGCCAGCAGCTTGGTCTGGGGCGGAAACTACGAGCAGTACTTC. This translates into CASSLVWGGNYEQYF.

The V gene is TRBV10-3, the J gene TRBJ2-4, with 9 bases aligning to TRBD1. The CDR3 contains 15 residues. The germline V gene encodes CDR1 ENHRY and CDR2 SYGVKD. Germline trimming cut 4 bases from V and 0 bases from J; bases unmatched to any gene: 1. CDR3 sequence (DNA): TGTGCCATCAGTGGACAGGGGGAAGCCAAAAACATTCAGTACTTC. It codes for CAISGQGEAKNIQYF.

Turning to this clone: The junction shows a germline mismatch at one end, possibly a read error. Other nucleotide sequences in the sample specify the same CDR3. The V and J genes are TRBV7-7 and TRBJ2-1, with 10 bases fitting TRBD1. The CDR3 consists of 14 residues. The germline gives CDR1 SSHAT, CDR2 FNYEAQ (reference sequence). CDR3 residues: CASSPGQGYNEQFF. The CDR3 bases are TGTGCTAGCAGCCCGGGACAGGGGTACAATGAGCAGTTCTTC. Based on the CDR3 plus reference TRBV7-7 and TRBJ2-1, the full variable domain is GAGVSQSPRYKVTKRGQDVTLRCDPISSHATLYWYQQALGQGPEFLTYFNYEAQPDKSGLPSDRFSAERPEGSISTLTIQRTEQRDSAMYRCASSPGQGYNEQFFGPGTRLTVL.

The V and J genes are TRBV7-8 and TRBJ1-2, with TRBD1 as a possible D gene (6 bases). Germline CDR1 is SGHVS and CDR2 is FQNEAQ. The CDR3 loop spans 19 amino acids. Trimming took off 2 bases at V and 8 bases at J, with 30 bases between the two ends. The CDR3 DNA reads TGTGCCAGCAGCTTAAGGGGGGTATCTATTCGACGGGACCCTTTGGGCTACACCTTC. Translation gives CASSLRGVSIRRDPLGYTF.

The chain employs TRBV6-1 and TRBJ1-5; D unclear. The V gene's germline CDR1 is MNHNS and CDR2 SASEGT. The CDR3 totals 16 residues. V shed 2 bases and J shed 7 bases, with 18 bases lying between them. CDR3 loop: CASSEYEGRNNQPQHF. The CDR3 DNA reads TGTGCCAGCAGTGAATATGAGGGAAGGAACAACCAGCCCCAGCATTTT.

The rearrangement uses TRBV4-1 and TRBJ1-6; 7 nucleotides line up with TRBD1. The trim removed 2 bases at V and 7 bases at J, leaving 8 bases unmatched. Germline CDR1 and CDR2: MGHRA and YSYEKL. The CDR3 length is 16 residues. The CDR3 nucleotides read TGCGCCAGCAGCCAACACGGTGGACAGGCAAATTCACCCCTCCACTTT. It encodes CASSQHGGQANSPLHF.

This chain connects TRBV7-2 to TRBJ1-6; 10 nucleotides match TRBD1. V lost 7 bases and J lost 9; bases outside the gene matches: 9. Germline V lookup: CDR1 SGHTA, CDR2 FQGNSA. The CDR3 contains 15 residues. The CDR3 DNA sequence: TGTGCCAGCACCGGGCCGGGACAGGGGAGTTCACCCCTCCACTTT. Its protein product is CASTGPGQGSSPLHF.

This clone was found a few times. This rearrangement joins TRBV4-3 to TRBJ2-5; the D gene is possibly TRBD2 (6 bases). The CDR3 covers 14 residues. Trimming pared 0 bases from V and 4 bases from J, leaving 9 bases between. Germline CDR1 is LGHNA and CDR2 is YSLEER. In DNA form, the CDR3 reads TGCGCCAGCAGCCAAGATGCGGGATTAGAGACCCAGTACTTC. This sequence encodes CASSQDAGLETQYF.

The chain links TRBV4-3 to TRBJ2-5; D tentatively reads TRBD1 or TRBD2 (5 bases each). The CDR3 is 15 amino acids. The V gene lost 0 bases and the J gene lost 7 bases, with 15 bases spanning the gap. Germline assignment: CDR1 LGHNA and CDR2 YSLEER. CDR3 in amino acids: CASSQEARGMWTQYF. The CDR3 DNA reads TGCGCCAGCAGCCAAGAGGCCCGGGGCATGTGGACCCAGTACTTC.

This clone occurred once. This chain links TRBV12-5 with TRBJ2-7; unclear D gene. Germline loops: CDR1 LGHNT, CDR2 FRNRAP. This CDR3 region has 12 residues. Trimming pared 5 bases from V and 2 bases from J, leaving 7 bases between. The CDR3 spells CASGPQTYEQYF. CDR3 bases: TGTGCTAGTGGTCCACAAACCTACGAGCAGTACTTC.

This clone was seen once. The chain carries TRBV5-8 and TRBJ2-2; 7 bases line up with TRBD1. Germline CDR1 is SGHTS and CDR2 is YDEGEE. The CDR3 sequence is 17 residues long. V was pared by 0 bases and J by 0 bases, with 5 bases of the junction left unmatched. CDR3 DNA: TGTGCCAGCAGCTTGGCCCGGGACAGCGCGAACACCGGGGAGCTGTTTTTT. Encoded protein: CASSLARDSANTGELFF.

The rearrangement joins TRBV6-5 to TRBJ2-1, with D hard to call. CDR1 and CDR2 (germline): MNHEY, SVGAGI. This CDR3 is built from 14 residues. V lost 3 bases to trimming and J lost 8 bases, with 14 bases between them. For the CDR3, the DNA is TGTGCCAGCAGTTATCACGACCCTTCGGATGAGCAGTTCTTC. It encodes CASSYHDPSDEQFF.

The chain combines TRBV18 with TRBJ2-3; 7 positions agree with TRBD1. CDR1 and CDR2 from the germline V gene are KGHSH and LQKENI. V shed 3 bases and J 3 bases; nucleotides not matched to a gene: 6. CDR3 size: 15 residues. Written as DNA, the CDR3 is TGTGCCAGCTCACCGCTGGGGACAGAGACAGATACGCAGTATTTT. As protein: CASSPLGTETDTQYF.

V usage is TRBV4-2 and J usage is TRBJ2-1; 7 positions match TRBD2. Germline V gives CDR1 LGHNA, CDR2 YNFKEQ. V gave up 4 bases and J gave up 2 bases; unmatched junction bases: 11. This CDR3 is built from 17 residues. The CDR3 reads CASSPHLGRGTYNEQFF. The CDR3 nucleotides read TGTGCCAGCAGCCCCCACTTGGGGCGGGGGACCTACAATGAGCAGTTCTTC.